Listed below are T cell receptor beta chains from one sample, sequenced in a study of T-cell reconstitution after alpha-beta-depleted transplantation in children. TCRdb passed the PCR reads through MiXCR, listing each CDR3 protein once. The sample lists about 360,000 distinct CDR3 sequences, about 14% occurring once. The starting material was PBMCs, obtained from the stem cell graft. These receptors were obtained from a human donor who donated a stem cell graft to a child with Fanconi anemia. Each CDR3 is given with its conserved first and last residue. Size tells how often a clone was seen (once, few, many) or the class of an expanded clone, and some rows leave it out.

v_gene	j_gene	abundance	CDR3aa
TRBV7-8	TRBJ1-5	NA	CASSRQGAVSNQPQHF
TRBV2	TRBJ1-1	many	CASTTNKGLNTEAFF
TRBV6-1	TRBJ1-2	NA	CATRVEDLVYGYTF
TRBV5-1	TRBJ2-3	NA	CASSLKETWVTDTQYF
TRBV29-1	TRBJ2-1	few	CSVIPPPELF
TRBV20-1	TRBJ1-5	NA	CSARVSQTGLYSNQPQHF
TRBV20-1	TRBJ2-1	few	CSGTGGSSYNEQFF
TRBV12-3/TRBV12-4	TRBJ1-1	many	CASSLGVVTEAFF
TRBV12-3/TRBV12-4	TRBJ1-2	NA	CASSFGTEDYGYTF
TRBV11-2	TRBJ2-3	NA	CASSLVQNTDTQYF
TRBV27	TRBJ1-2	NA	CASSPRSLYYGYTF
TRBV6-2/TRBV6-3	TRBJ2-1	NA	CASQRDRGLNNEQFF
TRBV5-1	TRBJ1-4	few	CASSLRVDEKLFF
TRBV18	TRBJ2-7	many	CASSGSASTSYEQYF
TRBV7-8	TRBJ2-7	NA	CASSLKHAYEQYF
TRBV9	TRBJ2-3	NA	CASSATAWRSTDTQYF
TRBV7-8	TRBJ2-5	NA	CASSPSGGVGETQYF
TRBV7-2	TRBJ1-5	NA	CASSPDRGSQPQHF
TRBV7-2	TRBJ2-7	NA	CASSFYDQSYEQYF
TRBV5-1	TRBJ2-3	many	CASSLDITTDTQYF
TRBV3-1	TRBJ1-4	NA	CASSPDSGKLFF
TRBV27	TRBJ2-1	few	CASSPRTSGGLRNEQFF
TRBV12-3/TRBV12-4	TRBJ2-1	NA	CAIQPGVSYNEQFF
TRBV14	TRBJ2-5	many	CASSRTGETQYF
TRBV11-2	TRBJ2-1	NA	CASSLAVGVGNEQFF
TRBV7-9	TRBJ2-4	many	CASSKTGLGNIQYF
TRBV2	TRBJ1-1	few	CASIPARRGHTEAFF
TRBV13	TRBJ2-5	NA	CASSAPGVGTDSSRRETQYF
TRBV12-3/TRBV12-4	TRBJ2-1	many	CATWGQNNEQFF
TRBV29-1	TRBJ2-5	many	CSVILETGAYGETQYF
TRBV20-1	TRBJ1-1	NA	CSARNPTGVNTEAFF
TRBV5-1	TRBJ2-1	NA	CASSLAGQGGNEQFF
TRBV29-1	TRBJ2-7	few	CSVDGTGFEQYF
TRBV4-2	TRBJ1-1	NA	CASSQVSGMNTEAFF
TRBV20-1	TRBJ2-2	many	CSARDPRPPNTGELFF
TRBV5-6	TRBJ1-2	few	CASSSAPDRVMYGYTF
TRBV20-1	TRBJ2-3	many	CSAPPGLGGDTQYF
TRBV6-2/TRBV6-3	TRBJ2-1	NA	CASRDQGVTPAYNEQFF
TRBV4-3	TRBJ2-2	few	CASKANTGELFF
TRBV27	TRBJ2-3	NA	CASSLMWPDTQYF
TRBV7-2	TRBJ1-1	NA	CASSFEGRNTEAFF
TRBV19	TRBJ1-1	many	CASSIGAGGRGTEAFF
TRBV10-3	TRBJ2-1	NA	CAISPGTGDYNEQFF
TRBV6-5	TRBJ1-1	NA	CASSFLQGAKGEAFF
TRBV7-2	TRBJ1-1	many	CASSLGRMNTEAFF
TRBV10-3	TRBJ2-7	many	CAISDGTYEQYF
TRBV4-1	TRBJ1-1	NA	CASSQESWGRTEAFF
TRBV7-6	TRBJ2-1	NA	CASSSTLAWEQFF
TRBV12-3/TRBV12-4	TRBJ2-2	many	CASIPGDGELFF
TRBV29-1	TRBJ2-5	few	CSVEVAGGPRETQYF
TRBV27	TRBJ2-5	NA	CASSFYRGETQYF
TRBV6-2/TRBV6-3	TRBJ1-1	NA	CASSSRQGSFTEAFF
TRBV5-1	TRBJ2-2	few	CASTPGLGAGELFF
TRBV6-1	TRBJ2-7	few	CASSQAAGGGYEQYF
TRBV5-1	TRBJ2-2	few	CASSRLAENTGELFF
TRBV5-1	TRBJ2-2	NA	CASSAGMQNTGELFF
TRBV7-6	TRBJ2-1	many	CASSGRGQGFHEQFF
TRBV9	TRBJ2-3	many	CASSVLEGTPPDTQYF
TRBV4-3	TRBJ1-2	NA	CASSQTGTVNYGYTF
TRBV5-5	TRBJ2-5	NA	CASSLALTGSRETQYF